One and the same sample provided the 8 T cell receptor beta chains below, sequenced in a study of monozygotic twins with inflammatory bowel disease. TCRdb reprocessed the 5' RACE reads, keeping one entry per CDR3 protein, no DNA. The table for this sample gives about 110,000 distinct CDR3 sequences. Sequencing was performed on blood. The receptors were sampled from a human donor with ulcerative colitis or Crohn's disease, or a healthy co-twin of an affected twin (not recorded which).

The chain uses TRBV5-1 and TRBJ1-2. The CDR3 sequence is 13 residues long. Per germline, CDR1 SGHRS and CDR2 YFSETQ. The CDR3 loop is CASSSTGVYGYTF.

V gene TRBV7-2 combines with J gene TRBJ2-3. This CDR3 comprises 12 residues. Germline assignment: CDR1 SGHTA and CDR2 FQGNSA. The CDR3 reads CASSPRLSTQYF.

This chain links TRBV29-1 with TRBJ2-1. CDR1 is SQVTM, CDR2 ANQGSEA, per germline. The CDR3 runs 12 residues. CDR3 loop: CSVREGLNEQFF.

This chain uses TRBV7-8 with TRBJ2-5; TCRdb picks TRBD1, but there is no DNA to check that call. In germline, CDR1 is SGHVS, CDR2 FQNEAQ. CDR3 length: 14 amino acids. The CDR3 sequence: CASRPGRLRETQYF.

The chain has TRBV7-9 and TRBJ1-1; there is no DNA to check the TCRdb D call of TRBD1. This CDR3 comprises 12 residues. Germline CDR1 is SEHNR and CDR2 is FQNEAQ (reference sequence). The CDR3 is CASSLGDRQAFF.

The chain has TRBV30 and TRBJ1-1. The CDR3 is made up of 13 amino acids. The germline CDR1 and CDR2 sequences are GTSNPN and SVGIG (reference sequence). The CDR3 region is CAAQRGANTEAFF.

The V gene is TRBV20-1, the J gene TRBJ1-5; TCRdb's D gene call, TRBD1, goes unchecked for lack of DNA. Germline values: CDR1 DFQATT, CDR2 SNEGSKA (reference sequence). CDR3 length equals 19 residues. CDR3: CSARAGAQKRDQINQPQHF.

The rearrangement joins TRBV5-1 to TRBJ2-2; TCRdb lists TRBD1, though no DNA is available to test this call. Germline CDR1 and CDR2: SGHRS and YFSETQ. The length of the CDR3 is 14 residues. The chain's CDR3 is CASSEQGASEELFF.